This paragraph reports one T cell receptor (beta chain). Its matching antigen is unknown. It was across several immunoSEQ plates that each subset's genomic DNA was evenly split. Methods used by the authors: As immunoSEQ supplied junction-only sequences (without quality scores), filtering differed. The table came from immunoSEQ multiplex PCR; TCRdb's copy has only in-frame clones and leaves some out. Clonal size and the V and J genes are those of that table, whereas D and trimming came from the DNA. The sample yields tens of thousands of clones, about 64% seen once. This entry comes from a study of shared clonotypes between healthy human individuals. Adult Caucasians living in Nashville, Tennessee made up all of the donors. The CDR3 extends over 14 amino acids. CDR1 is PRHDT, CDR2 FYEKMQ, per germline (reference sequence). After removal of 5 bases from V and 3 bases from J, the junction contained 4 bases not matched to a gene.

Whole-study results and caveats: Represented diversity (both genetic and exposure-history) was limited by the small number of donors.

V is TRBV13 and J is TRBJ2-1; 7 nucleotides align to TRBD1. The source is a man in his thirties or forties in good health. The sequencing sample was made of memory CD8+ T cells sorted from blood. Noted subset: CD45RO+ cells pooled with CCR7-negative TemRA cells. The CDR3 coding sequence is TGTGCCAGCAGCCAAAGGACAGGCTACAATGAGCAGTTCTTC. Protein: CASSQRTGYNEQFF.